The TCR beta chain described here comes from a study of shared clonotypes between healthy human individuals (TCRdb year 2020). Study-wide context: Two women and a few men aged 18 to 49 years were included in the cohort. Between about 0.94 and 8.9 billion PBMCs per donor were obtained by leukapheresis. To increase sequencing depth and limit assay-specific biases, different laboratories used diverse techniques to prepare libraries and sequence TCR repertoires. To estimate repertoire size and how much clonotypes are shared between individuals, the study performed deep sequencing of blood TCR repertoires from 4 to 6 healthy adults. For each donor, CD4 naive and CD4 memory were each given three plates, CD8 naive was given two plates, and CD8 memory was given one plate.

TCR CDR3 regions were amplified from genomic DNA by multiplex PCR using the deep immunoSEQ assay. Extracted genomic DNA from each cell subset was spread evenly across all wells of several immunoSEQ 96-well plates, with each plate serving as a replicate. Each replicate PCR for sorted subsets received about 200 ng genomic DNA, equal to tens of thousands of T cell genomes. Purified libraries were quantified with a Qubit 3.0 fluorometer, sized on a Bioanalyzer 2100, and re-quantified with the KAPA Library Quantification kit. A separate single-read 150-cycle Illumina NextSeq 550 flow cell was used to sequence each immunoSEQ 96-well plate. On the authors' methods: Because the immunoSEQ output included only junctional sequences and no quality scores, the filtering could not be the same as the filtering used for full-length reads. Sequences were annotated with PyIR, a Python wrapper for IgBLAST v1.9, and V/J genes and CDR3 were assigned using IMGT germline references. Reads with weak V/J assignments (E-value above 1e-6), missing CDR3, stop codons, out-of-frame junctions, or ambiguous translated residues were removed. A V3J clonotype was defined by an identical inferred V gene, J gene, and CDR3 amino acid sequence. To compute the percentage overlap between repertoires, the number of shared unique clonotypes was divided by the size of the smaller repertoire. Three approaches were used to assess repertoire richness: RTK rarefaction, the Chao1 estimator, and Recon v2.1 estimates of unobserved clonotypes. Generation probabilities for all TCRbeta clonotypes obtained by the gDNA method from a handful of donors were computed using OLGA. TCRdb retrieved this table from immuneACCESS and kept in-frame rearrangements only. Not all clones are present; in checked studies, unresolved V genes account for under half, and no reason is known for the remainder. V and J calls and clone size follow that table, whereas D and trimming were derived from the DNA. Within this sample are around 2,000,000 clones, with roughly 95% of them counted one time only. In total, the top ten clones hold 0.9% to 1.5% of the sample.

CD8 naive samples consisted of CD45RO-negative cells that were positively selected for CCR7, yielding a CD45RA+CCR7+ population without TemRA cells. The donors were healthy, HIV-negative adults who had no recently reported acute infections or vaccinations. All donors were Caucasian adults living in Nashville, Tennessee, USA. After blood collection by leukapheresis, PBMCs were isolated using Ficoll-Histopaque density gradient centrifugation and then cryopreserved in the vapor phase of liquid nitrogen. Analytical flow cytometry was used to check the purity and quantity of each magnetically sorted T cell population. Genomic DNA was isolated from every sorted fraction and measured by UV absorbance on a Nanodrop 2000c. General conclusions and limits of the study: Sampling was restricted to blood, and TCR repertoires in tissues likely differ from the TCR repertoires found in blood. Incomplete sequencing was indicated by rarefaction of sorted-subset datasets, despite the large sequencing depth. Compared with non-shared clonotypes, the clonotypes found in all four sorted-subset donors had higher generation probabilities. Larger estimated clonotype richness was generally found for naive subsets than for memory subsets. Pairwise subsampling indicated that sequencing depth was expected to affect the degree of clonotype sharing among donors. Across four donors, approximately 4.9% of naive CD4, roughly 3.4% of naive CD8, 2.3% of memory CD4, and roughly 0.4% of memory CD8 clonotypes were shared. The genetic and exposure-history diversity represented was limited by the small number of donors.

Concerning this clone: Its antigen target is currently unknown. The sample holds no much larger clone one base away, and base qualities are not on file. Other DNA variants within this sample encode the same CDR3.

Sample: naive CD8+ T cells sorted from blood. Sample cell subset or site, as interpreted from the label and publication: CD45RA+CCR7+. The sequence derives from a man aged 18 to 29 in good health.

The CDR3 is CASSQGLPYEQYF. The DNA sequence is given as TGCGCCAGCAGCCAGGGACTTCCTTATGAGCAGTACTTC. The chain was built from TRBV4-1 and TRBJ2-7, and TRBD2 may be the D gene, going by 6 matching bases. Sequences MGHRA (CDR1) and YSYEKL (CDR2) are obtained from the germline V gene. From the cysteine up to the phenylalanine, the CDR3 has a length of 13 residues. Only the CDR3 portion is preserved as DNA: 39 bases, with reading frame beginning at the first base. V gives up 3 bases and J gives up 7 bases, and the segment between their germline ends measures 13 bases.